The 20 T cell receptor beta chains listed next were all sequenced from one sample in a study of control samples from healthy donors and cancer patients. The protocol was immunoSEQ multiplex PCR, while the TCRdb copy is restricted to in-frame clones and leaves out a portion. The sample has around 140,000 clones; 80% to 95% are singletons. The material sequenced was blood. The receptors shown here come from a man aged 30 to 45 in good health.

J is TRBJ1-4 and V is TRBV10-3, with TRBD1 as a possible D gene (5 bases). CDR1 and CDR2 (germline): ENHRY, SYGVKD. V was clipped by 4 bases and J by 8 bases, with 8 bases between them. The CDR3 loop spans 12 amino acids. The CDR3 reads CAISAGGEKLFF. The CDR3 DNA sequence: TGTGCCATCAGTGCGGGGGGGGAAAAACTGTTTTTT.

This clone was picked up a small number of times. Different DNA sequences within this sample yield the same CDR3. This rearrangement joins TRBV7-3 to TRBJ2-2, with D hard to call. Trimming removed 3 bases at V and 1 base at J, with 0 bases between. Looked up from germline, CDR1 is SGHTA and CDR2 is FQGTGA. The CDR3 length is 12 residues. The CDR3 sequence: CASSLNTGELFF. CDR3 DNA: TGTGCCAGCAGCTTGAACACCGGGGAGCTGTTTTTT.

This clone came up a few times. This chain uses TRBV7-2 with TRBJ2-5, with 7 bases fitting TRBD2. The CDR3 has 17 residues. V shed 2 bases, J shed 4 bases, and the junction held 13 bases outside the gene matches. Germline V gives CDR1 SGHTA, CDR2 FQGNSA. CDR3 sequence (DNA): TGTGCCAGCAGCTTACCTCTCCGCGGGAGCGGGCGAGAGACCCAGTACTTC. This translates into CASSLPLRGSGRETQYF. The full variable domain, its missing parts supplied by reference TRBV7-2 and TRBJ2-5, is GAGVSQSPSNKVTEKGKDVELRCDPISGHTALYWYRQSLGQGLEFLIYFQGNSAPDKSGLPSDRFSAERTGGSVSTLTIQRTQQEDSAVYLCASSLPLRGSGRETQYFGPGTRLLVL.

V and J are TRBV5-6 and TRBJ1-5; a weak D match, TRBD1 (5 bases). The germline V gene has CDR1 SGHDT and CDR2 YYEEEE. The CDR3 contains 15 residues. V was pared by 4 bases and J by 1 base, with 12 bases between. The CDR3 nucleotides are TGTGCCAGCAGCCTACTCAGGGAGAGCAATCAGCCCCAGCATTTT. Amino acids: CASSLLRESNQPQHF.

V gene TRBV18 combines with J gene TRBJ2-7; D unclear. The CDR3 length is 15 residues. The ends were cut back, 2 bases at V and 2 bases at J, with 13 bases in the middle. In germline, CDR1 is KGHSH, CDR2 LQKENI. Written as DNA, the CDR3 is TGTGCCAGCTCACCAACAACAGTCAGTACCTACGAGCAGTACTTC. Protein: CASSPTTVSTYEQYF.

V is TRBV5-1 and J is TRBJ1-2; 8 bases are a match to TRBD1. CDR3 length: 15 amino acids. V gave up 4 bases and J gave up 8 bases; unmatched junction bases: 13. Germline CDR1 reads SGHRS; CDR2 reads YFSETQ. The DNA of the CDR3 is TGCGCCAGCAGCCCCGGACAGGGCCAATCCACAGGCTACACCTTC. This sequence encodes CASSPGQGQSTGYTF.

The V gene is TRBV5-1, the J gene TRBJ1-2; TRBD1 is a possible D gene (6 bases). The CDR3 is made up of 12 amino acids. Germline V gene sequence: CDR1 SGHRS, CDR2 YFSETQ. V lost 3 bases and J lost 13, with 16 bases in between. DNA of the CDR3: TGCGCCAGCAGCTACCCTGGACAGTTTGGCACCTTC. The encoded protein is CASSYPGQFGTF. The complete variable domain, with remaining parts taken from reference TRBV5-1 and TRBJ1-2, reads KAGVTQTPRYLIKTRGQQVTLSCSPISGHRSVSWYQQTPGQGLQFLFEYFSETQRNKGNFPGRFSGRQFSNSRSEMNVSTLELGDSALYLCASSYPGQFGTFGSGTRLTVV.

The chain carries TRBV2 and TRBJ2-5; 8 positions agree with TRBD1. The CDR3 has 14 residues. The ends lost 4 bases at V and 2 bases at J; junction bases unmatched: 3. Per the germline V gene, CDR1 is SNHLY and CDR2 is FYNNEI. The CDR3 here is CASSAQGAQETQYF. The CDR3 region has the DNA TGTGCCAGCAGTGCGCAGGGGGCACAAGAGACCCAGTACTTC. The full variable domain, its missing parts supplied by reference TRBV2 and TRBJ2-5, is EPEVTQTPSHQVTQMGQEVILRCVPISNHLYFYWYRQILGQKVEFLVSFYNNEISEKSEIFDDQFSVERPDGSNFTLKIRSTKLEDSAMYFCASSAQGAQETQYFGPGTRLLVL.

V and J are TRBV19 and TRBJ2-3, with 7 bases fitting TRBD2. CDR1 and CDR2 from the germline V gene are LNHDA and SQIVND (reference sequence). V was clipped by 11 bases and J by 0 bases; unmatched bases: 11. The CDR3 contains 15 residues. The CDR3 sequence: CAWPGGGASTDTQYF. The CDR3 DNA follows: TGTGCCTGGCCGGGGGGTGGGGCGAGCACAGATACGCAGTATTTT.

This clone was counted once. The CDR3 reads CASSYSGSNGYTF. CDR3 DNA sequence: TGTGCCAGCAGTTATTCAGGGTCCAATGGCTACACCTTC. The rearrangement joins TRBV6-6 to TRBJ1-2, with a possible D match to TRBD1 (5 bases). The CDR3 runs to 13 residues. The germline V gene encodes CDR1 MNHNY and CDR2 SVGAGI (reference sequence). Trimming stripped 3 bases from V and 6 bases from J, with 11 bases between.

The chain recombines TRBV5-4 with TRBJ1-1; D is perhaps TRBD1 (6 bases). The germline V gene encodes CDR1 SGHNT and CDR2 YYREEE (reference sequence). Deletions cut 4 bases from V and 2 bases from J, with 9 bases between. This CDR3 is built from 13 residues. The CDR3 nucleotides read TGTGCCAGCAGCCTGGACAGAAACACTGAAGCTTTCTTT. Protein sequence: CASSLDRNTEAFF.

The chain employs TRBV6-2 or TRBV6-3 and TRBJ1-2, with 8 bases fitting TRBD1. Germline CDR1 MNHEY, CDR2 SVGEGT. This CDR3 comprises 14 residues. Trimming removed 5 bases from V and 7 bases from J; junction bases left unmatched: 9. CDR3 sequence reads: CASSGGQGGGGYTF. The CDR3 nucleotides read TGTGCCAGCAGTGGAGGACAGGGCGGAGGTGGCTACACCTTC.

The genes are TRBV7-8 and TRBJ2-7, with D maybe TRBD1 (5 bases). The V gene lost 1 base and the J gene lost 3 bases, with 10 bases spanning the gap. Germline values: CDR1 SGHVS, CDR2 FQNEAQ. The CDR3 totals 14 residues. The CDR3 DNA is TGTGCCAGCAGCTTAGTGGCAGGGATCTACGAGCAGTACTTC. Amino acids: CASSLVAGIYEQYF.

This chain uses TRBV11-3 with TRBJ2-3; 13 bases match TRBD2. V lost 2 bases to trimming and J lost 4 bases; unmatched junction nucleotides: 9. The length of the CDR3 is 18 residues. Germline CDR1 reads SGHNT; CDR2 reads YENEEA. CDR3 region: CASSLRGSGLAGADTQYF. The CDR3 DNA sequence: TGTGCCAGCAGCTTAAGGGGCAGTGGACTAGCGGGGGCAGATACGCAGTATTTT.

V is TRBV27 and J is TRBJ2-3; maybe TRBD2 (6 bases). Germline assignment: CDR1 MNHEY and CDR2 SMNVEV (reference sequence). The V gene lost 2 bases and the J gene lost 0 bases, with 15 bases spanning the gap. This CDR3 is 17 amino acids long. CDR3 region: CASSLIGAGRSTDTQYF. CDR3 bases: TGTGCCAGCAGTTTAATTGGGGCGGGGAGAAGCACAGATACGCAGTATTTT.

The chain is built from TRBV6-2 or TRBV6-3 and TRBJ1-1, with D possibly matching TRBD1 (6 bases). Trimming stripped 5 bases from V and 5 bases from J, with 18 bases between. Germline lookup yields CDR1 MNHEY and CDR2 SVGEGT. The CDR3 covers 15 residues. CDR3 in amino acids: CASSGIGGLGTEAFF. The CDR3 DNA reads TGTGCCAGCAGTGGGATCGGGGGGCTGGGGACTGAAGCTTTCTTT.

The chain combines TRBV3-1 (or the pseudogene TRBV3-2) with TRBJ2-3, with 8 positions matching TRBD2. The CDR3 sequence is 16 residues long. Unmatched junction bases numbered 6, after V lost 0 bases and J lost 4 bases. In germline, CDR1 is LGHDT, CDR2 YNNKEL (reference sequence). The CDR3 region has the DNA TGTGCCAGCAGCCAAGATGTGGGACTAGAAGCAGATACGCAGTATTTT. It is translated as CASSQDVGLEADTQYF.

This clone is a singleton in its sample. The gene calls are TRBV6-1 and TRBJ2-1, with 12 nucleotides matching TRBD2. The length of the CDR3 is 15 residues. The junction had 3 bases not matched to a gene; V was cut back by 5 bases and J by 4 bases. Germline V CDR1 and CDR2: MNHNS, SASEGT. The CDR3 sequence is CASSQTSGGYNEQFF. For the CDR3, the DNA is TGTGCCAGCAGTCAGACTAGCGGGGGTTACAATGAGCAGTTCTTC.

The genes are TRBV2 and TRBJ1-3, with D unclear. This CDR3 comprises 12 residues. Germline lookup yields CDR1 SNHLY and CDR2 FYNNEI. Trimming shortened V by 6 bases and J by 0 bases, and 3 bases separated the two germline ends. CDR3 sequence: CASRISGNTIYF. In DNA, the CDR3 is TGTGCCAGCAGAATCTCTGGAAACACCATATATTTT.

This CDR3 reads CASSVDSANTGELFF. Written as DNA, the CDR3 is TGTGCCAGCAGTGTCGACAGCGCGAACACCGGGGAGCTGTTTTTT. The gene calls are TRBV6-6 and TRBJ2-2, with D tentatively TRBD1 (5 bases). CDR1 and CDR2 from the germline V gene are MNHNY and SVGAGI (reference sequence). Trimming removed 5 bases at V and 0 bases at J, with 10 bases between. The CDR3 covers 15 residues.